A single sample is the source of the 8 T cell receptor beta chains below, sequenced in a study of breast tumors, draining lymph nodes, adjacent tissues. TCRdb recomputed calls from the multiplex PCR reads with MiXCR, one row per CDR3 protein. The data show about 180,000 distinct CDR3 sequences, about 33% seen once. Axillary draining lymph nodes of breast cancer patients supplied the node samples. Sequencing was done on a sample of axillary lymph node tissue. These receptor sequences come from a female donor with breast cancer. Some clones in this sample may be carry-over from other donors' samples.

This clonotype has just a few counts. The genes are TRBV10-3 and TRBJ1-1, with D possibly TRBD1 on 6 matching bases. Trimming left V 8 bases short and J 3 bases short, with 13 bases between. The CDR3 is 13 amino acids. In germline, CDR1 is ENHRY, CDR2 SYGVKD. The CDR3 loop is CAIGGREDTEAFF. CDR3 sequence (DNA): TGTGCCATCGGGGGCAGGGAGGACACTGAAGCTTTCTTT.

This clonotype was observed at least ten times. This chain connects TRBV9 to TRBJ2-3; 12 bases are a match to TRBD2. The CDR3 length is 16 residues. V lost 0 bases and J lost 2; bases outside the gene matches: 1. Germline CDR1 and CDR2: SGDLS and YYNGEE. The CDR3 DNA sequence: TGTGCCAGCAGCGTAGGACTAGCGGGAGTCACAGATACGCAGTATTTT. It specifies CASSVGLAGVTDTQYF. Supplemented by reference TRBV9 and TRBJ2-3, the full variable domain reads DSGVTQTPKHLITATGQRVTLRCSPRSGDLSVYWYQQSLDQGLQFLIQYYNGEERAKGNILERFSAQQFPDLHSELNLSSLELGDSALYFCASSVGLAGVTDTQYFGPGTRLTVL.

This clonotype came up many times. The CDR3 reads CATSRGNYPPYF. Here the CDR3 DNA reads TGTGCCACCAGCAGAGGGAATTACCCGCCGTACTTC. The rearrangement uses TRBV15 and TRBJ2-5; the D is unclear. Germline CDR1 is LNHNV and CDR2 is YYDKDF (reference sequence). This CDR3 has 12 residues. Trimming shortened V by 1 base and J by 13 bases, and 13 bases separated the two germline ends.

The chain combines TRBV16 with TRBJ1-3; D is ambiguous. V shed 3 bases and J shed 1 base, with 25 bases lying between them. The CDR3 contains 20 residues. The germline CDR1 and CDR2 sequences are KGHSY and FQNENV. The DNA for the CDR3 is TGTGCCAGCAGCCAGGCATTTGGGAGGCCCTACGAGCAGTCTGGAAACACCATATATTTT. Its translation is CASSQAFGRPYEQSGNTIYF.

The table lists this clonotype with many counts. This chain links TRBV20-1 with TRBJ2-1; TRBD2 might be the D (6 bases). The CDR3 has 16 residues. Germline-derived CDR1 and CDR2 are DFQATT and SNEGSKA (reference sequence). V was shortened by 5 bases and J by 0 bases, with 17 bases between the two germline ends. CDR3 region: CSAGDSTPSSYNEQFF. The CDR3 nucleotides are TGCAGTGCTGGGGACTCCACCCCGAGCTCCTACAATGAGCAGTTCTTC.

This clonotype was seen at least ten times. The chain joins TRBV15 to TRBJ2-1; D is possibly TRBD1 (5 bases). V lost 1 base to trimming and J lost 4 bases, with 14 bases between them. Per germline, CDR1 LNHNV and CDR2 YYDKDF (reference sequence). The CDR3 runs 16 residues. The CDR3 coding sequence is TGTGCCACCAGCAGAGCTACCACAGGAGTATACAATGAGCAGTTCTTC. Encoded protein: CATSRATTGVYNEQFF.

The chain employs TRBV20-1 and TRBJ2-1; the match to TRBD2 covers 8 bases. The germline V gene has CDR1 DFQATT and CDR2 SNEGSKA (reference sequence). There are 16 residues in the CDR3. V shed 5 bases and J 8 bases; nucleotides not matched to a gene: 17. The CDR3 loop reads CSAPPGLGGKWHEQFF. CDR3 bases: TGCAGTGCTCCTCCGGGACTAGGAGGGAAGTGGCATGAGCAGTTCTTC.

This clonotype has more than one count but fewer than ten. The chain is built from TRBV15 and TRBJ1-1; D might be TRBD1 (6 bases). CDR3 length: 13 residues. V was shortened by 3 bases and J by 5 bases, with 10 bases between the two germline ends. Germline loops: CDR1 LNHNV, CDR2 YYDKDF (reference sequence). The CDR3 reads CATSSGRGTEAFF. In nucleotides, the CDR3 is TGTGCCACCAGCAGTGGCAGGGGAACTGAAGCTTTCTTT. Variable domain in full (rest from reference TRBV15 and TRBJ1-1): DAMVIQNPRYQVTQFGKPVTLSCSQTLNHNVMYWYQQKSSQAPKLLFHYYDKDFNNEADTPDNFQSRRPNTSFCFLDIRSPGLGDTAMYLCATSSGRGTEAFFGQGTRLTVV.